This T cell receptor beta chain derives from a study of blood T cell repertoires in COVID-19. For the study at large: Donors in the United States, Italy and Spain gave samples during acute or convalescent COVID-19. The analysed material was cDNA or gDNA that came from T cells, B-cell-depleted T cells, or PBMCs.

The CDR3 loop spans 13 amino acids. Trimming removed 3 bases at V and 4 bases at J, with 10 bases between. The germline V gene encodes CDR1 SGHDT and CDR2 YYEEEE. Methods used by the authors: Quantification of nucleated cells was approximated via reference gene primer amplification. Sequencing was performed with immunoSEQ multiplex PCR; in TCRdb, only in-frame clones are kept and a portion is missing. V and J calls and clone size are as listed in that table; D and trimming were resolved from the DNA. The sample consists of around 56,000 clones, around 87% of them appearing once. The sequence was obtained from a man aged 60 to 75 with active or convalescent COVID-19. Input material: peripheral blood. The gene calls are TRBV5-6 and TRBJ2-5, with D possibly being TRBD2 (6 bases). CDR3 sequence reads: CASSWTTAETQYF. The CDR3 coding sequence is TGTGCCAGCAGCTGGACTACAGCAGAGACCCAGTACTTC.